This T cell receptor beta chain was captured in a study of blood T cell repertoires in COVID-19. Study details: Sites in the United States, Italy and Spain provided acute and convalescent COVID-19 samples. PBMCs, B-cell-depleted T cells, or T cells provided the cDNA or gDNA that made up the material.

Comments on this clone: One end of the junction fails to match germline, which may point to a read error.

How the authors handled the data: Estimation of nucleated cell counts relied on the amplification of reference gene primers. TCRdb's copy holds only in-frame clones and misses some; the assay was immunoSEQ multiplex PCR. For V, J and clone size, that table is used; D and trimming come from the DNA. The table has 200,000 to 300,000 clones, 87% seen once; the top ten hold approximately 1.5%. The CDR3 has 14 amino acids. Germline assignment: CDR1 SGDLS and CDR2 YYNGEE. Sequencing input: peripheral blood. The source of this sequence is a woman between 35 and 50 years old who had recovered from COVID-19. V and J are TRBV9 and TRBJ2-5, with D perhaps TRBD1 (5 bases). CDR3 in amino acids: CASSVGNRQGTQYF. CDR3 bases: TGTGCCAGCAGCGTAGGAAACAGGCAAGGGACCCAGTACTTC.